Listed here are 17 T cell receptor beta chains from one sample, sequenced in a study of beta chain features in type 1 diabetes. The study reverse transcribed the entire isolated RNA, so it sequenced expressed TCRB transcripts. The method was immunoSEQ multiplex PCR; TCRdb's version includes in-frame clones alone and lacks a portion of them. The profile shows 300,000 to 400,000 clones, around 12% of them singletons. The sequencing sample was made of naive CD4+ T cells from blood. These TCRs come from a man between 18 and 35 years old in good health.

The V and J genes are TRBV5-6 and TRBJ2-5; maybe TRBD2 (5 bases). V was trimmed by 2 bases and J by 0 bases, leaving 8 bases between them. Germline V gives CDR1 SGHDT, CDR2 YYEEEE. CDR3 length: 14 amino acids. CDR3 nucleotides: TGTGCCAGCAGCTTCGACTACCACCAAGAGACCCAGTACTTC. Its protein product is CASSFDYHQETQYF.

CDR3 sequence reads: CASSYGGSPLHF. CDR3 DNA sequence: TGTGCCAGCAGTTACGGCGGTTCACCCCTCCACTTT. The J gene is TRBJ1-6, the V gene TRBV6-5; D uncertain. This CDR3 is 12 amino acids long. Per germline, CDR1 MNHEY and CDR2 SVGAGI. Trimming stripped 2 bases from V and 9 bases from J, with 5 bases between.

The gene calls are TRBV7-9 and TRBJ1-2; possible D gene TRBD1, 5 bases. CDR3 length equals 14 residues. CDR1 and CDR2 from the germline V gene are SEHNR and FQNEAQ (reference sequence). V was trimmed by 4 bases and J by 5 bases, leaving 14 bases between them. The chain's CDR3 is CASSYPGTSYGYTF. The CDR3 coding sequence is TGTGCCAGCAGCTATCCAGGGACTTCTTATGGCTACACCTTC.

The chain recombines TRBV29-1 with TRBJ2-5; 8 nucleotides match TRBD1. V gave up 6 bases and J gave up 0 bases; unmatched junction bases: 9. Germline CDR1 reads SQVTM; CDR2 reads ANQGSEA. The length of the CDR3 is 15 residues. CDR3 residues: CSVIGQGGHQETQYF. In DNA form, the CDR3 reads TGCAGCGTGATAGGACAGGGAGGTCACCAAGAGACCCAGTACTTC.

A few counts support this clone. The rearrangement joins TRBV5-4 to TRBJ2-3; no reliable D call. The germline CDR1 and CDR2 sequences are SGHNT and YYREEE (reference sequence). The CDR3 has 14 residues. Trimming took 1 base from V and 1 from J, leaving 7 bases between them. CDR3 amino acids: CASSLSVRTDTQYF. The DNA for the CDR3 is TGTGCCAGCAGCTTGAGCGTCCGCACAGATACGCAGTATTTT.

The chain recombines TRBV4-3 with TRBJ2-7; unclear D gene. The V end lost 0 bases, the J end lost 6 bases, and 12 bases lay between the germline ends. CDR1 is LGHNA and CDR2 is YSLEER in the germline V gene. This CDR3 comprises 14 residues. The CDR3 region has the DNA TGCGCCAGCAGCCAAGATGTTCTCTCGAGCGAGCAGTACTTC. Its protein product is CASSQDVLSSEQYF.

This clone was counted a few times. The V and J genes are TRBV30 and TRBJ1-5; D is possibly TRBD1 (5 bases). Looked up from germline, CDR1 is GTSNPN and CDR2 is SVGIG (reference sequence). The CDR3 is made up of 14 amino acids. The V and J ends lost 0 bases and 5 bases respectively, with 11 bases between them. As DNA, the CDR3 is TGTGCCTGGAGTGTCGGGGGGTTGGATCAGCCCCAGCATTTT. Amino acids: CAWSVGGLDQPQHF. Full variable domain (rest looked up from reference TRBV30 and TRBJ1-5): SQTIHQWPATLVQPVGSPLSLECTVEGTSNPNLYWYRQAAGRGLQLLFYSVGIGQISSEVPQNLSASRPQDRQFILSSKKLLLSDSGFYLCAWSVGGLDQPQHFGDGTRLSIL.

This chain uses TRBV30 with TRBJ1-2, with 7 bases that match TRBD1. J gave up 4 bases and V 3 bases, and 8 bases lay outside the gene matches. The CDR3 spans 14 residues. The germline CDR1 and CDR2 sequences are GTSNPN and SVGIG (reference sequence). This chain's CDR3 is CAWSWDRFPYGYTF. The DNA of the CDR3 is TGTGCCTGGAGCTGGGACAGATTCCCCTATGGCTACACCTTC. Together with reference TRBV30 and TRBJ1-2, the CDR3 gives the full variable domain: SQTIHQWPATLVQPVGSPLSLECTVEGTSNPNLYWYRQAAGRGLQLLFYSVGIGQISSEVPQNLSASRPQDRQFILSSKKLLLSDSGFYLCAWSWDRFPYGYTFGSGTRLTVV.

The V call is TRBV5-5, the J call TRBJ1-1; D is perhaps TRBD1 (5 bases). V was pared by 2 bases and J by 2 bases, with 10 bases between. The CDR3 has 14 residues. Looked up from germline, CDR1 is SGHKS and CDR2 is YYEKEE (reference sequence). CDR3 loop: CASSFSGENTEAFF. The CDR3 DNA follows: TGTGCCAGCAGCTTCTCGGGGGAAAACACTGAAGCTTTCTTT.

The CDR3: CASSRPGHSSNEQFF. For the CDR3, the DNA is TGTGCCAGTAGTAGACCGGGACACTCTTCTAATGAGCAGTTCTTC. V gene TRBV19 combines with J gene TRBJ2-1; weak D call: TRBD1 (6 bases). V was pared by 4 bases and J by 7 bases, with 17 bases between. CDR1 is LNHDA and CDR2 is SQIVND in the germline V gene (reference sequence). This CDR3 has 15 amino acids.

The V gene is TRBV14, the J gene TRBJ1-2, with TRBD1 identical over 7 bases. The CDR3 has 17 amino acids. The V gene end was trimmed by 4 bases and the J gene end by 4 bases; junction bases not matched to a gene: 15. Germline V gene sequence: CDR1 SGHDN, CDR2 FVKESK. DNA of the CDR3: TGTGCCAGCAGCCGGGACGACGTCAGGGGGTTCCGCTATGGCTACACCTTC. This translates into CASSRDDVRGFRYGYTF. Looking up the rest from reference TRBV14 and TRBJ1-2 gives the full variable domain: EAGVTQFPSHSVIEKGQTVTLRCDPISGHDNLYWYRRVMGKEIKFLLHFVKESKQDESGMPNNRFLAERTGGTYSTLKVQPAELEDSGVYFCASSRDDVRGFRYGYTFGSGTRLTVV.

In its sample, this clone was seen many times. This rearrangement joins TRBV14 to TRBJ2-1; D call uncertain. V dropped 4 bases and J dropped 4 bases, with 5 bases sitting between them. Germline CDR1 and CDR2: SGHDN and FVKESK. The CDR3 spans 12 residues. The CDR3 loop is CASSLQYNEQFF. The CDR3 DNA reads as TGTGCCAGCAGCCTTCAATACAATGAGCAGTTCTTC.

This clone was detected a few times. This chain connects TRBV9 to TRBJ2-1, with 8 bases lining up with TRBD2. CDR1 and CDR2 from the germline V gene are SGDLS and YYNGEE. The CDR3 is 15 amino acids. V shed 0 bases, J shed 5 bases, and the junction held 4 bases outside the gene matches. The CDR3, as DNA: TGTGCCAGCAGCGTAGGGAGCGGGAGAAACAATGAGCAGTTCTTC. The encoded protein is CASSVGSGRNNEQFF.

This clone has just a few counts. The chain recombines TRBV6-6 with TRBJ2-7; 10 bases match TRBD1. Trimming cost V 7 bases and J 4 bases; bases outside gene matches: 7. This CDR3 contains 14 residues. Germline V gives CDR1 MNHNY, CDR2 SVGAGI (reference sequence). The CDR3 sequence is CASTQTGGLYEQYF. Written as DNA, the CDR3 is TGTGCCAGCACCCAGACAGGGGGCTTGTACGAGCAGTACTTC.

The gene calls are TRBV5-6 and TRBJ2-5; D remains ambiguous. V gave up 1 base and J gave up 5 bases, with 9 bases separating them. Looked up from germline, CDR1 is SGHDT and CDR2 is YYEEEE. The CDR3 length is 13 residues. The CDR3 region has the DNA TGTGCCAGCAGCTTGAAACTCCTGGAGACCCAGTACTTC. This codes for CASSLKLLETQYF.

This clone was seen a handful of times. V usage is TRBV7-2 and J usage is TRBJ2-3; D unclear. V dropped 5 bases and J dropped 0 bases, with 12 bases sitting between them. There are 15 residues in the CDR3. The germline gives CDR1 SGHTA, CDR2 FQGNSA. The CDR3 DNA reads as TGTGCCAGCAGCCCACTGGGCGCTAGCACAGATACGCAGTATTTT. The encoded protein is CASSPLGASTDTQYF.

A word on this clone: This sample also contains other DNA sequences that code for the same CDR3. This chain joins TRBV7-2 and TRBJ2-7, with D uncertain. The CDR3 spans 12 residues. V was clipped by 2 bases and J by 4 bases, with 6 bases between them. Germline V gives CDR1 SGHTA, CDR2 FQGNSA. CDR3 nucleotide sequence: TGTGCCAGCAGCTTATCCGGGTACGAGCAGTACTTC. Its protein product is CASSLSGYEQYF.